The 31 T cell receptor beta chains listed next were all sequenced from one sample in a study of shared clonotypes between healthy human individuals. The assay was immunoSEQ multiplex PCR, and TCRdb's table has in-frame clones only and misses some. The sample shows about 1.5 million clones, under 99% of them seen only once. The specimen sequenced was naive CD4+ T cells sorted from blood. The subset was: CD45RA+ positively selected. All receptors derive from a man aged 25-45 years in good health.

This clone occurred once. The CDR3 coding sequence is TGTGCCAGCAGCTTGGGGCCCGAGACCCAGTACTTC. Translating gives CASSLGPETQYF. The chain couples TRBV11-2 to TRBJ2-5; a possible D gene is TRBD1 (5 bases). The V gene lost 3 bases and the J gene lost 5 bases, with 7 bases spanning the gap. Germline V gene data show CDR1 as SGHAT and CDR2 as FQNNGV. This CDR3 has 12 amino acids.

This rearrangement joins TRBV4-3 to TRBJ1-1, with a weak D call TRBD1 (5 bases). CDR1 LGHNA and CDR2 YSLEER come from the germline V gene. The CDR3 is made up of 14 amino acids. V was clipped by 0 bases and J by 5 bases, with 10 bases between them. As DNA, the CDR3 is TGCGCCAGCAGCCAAGACGTCAGGGCTACTGAAGCTTTCTTT. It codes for CASSQDVRATEAFF.

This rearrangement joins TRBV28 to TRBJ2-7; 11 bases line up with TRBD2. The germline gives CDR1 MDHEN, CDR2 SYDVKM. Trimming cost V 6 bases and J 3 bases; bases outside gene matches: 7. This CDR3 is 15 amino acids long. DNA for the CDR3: TGTGCCAGCAGCCCTGGCGGACTAGCGGGCTACGAGCAGTACTTC. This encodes CASSPGGLAGYEQYF.

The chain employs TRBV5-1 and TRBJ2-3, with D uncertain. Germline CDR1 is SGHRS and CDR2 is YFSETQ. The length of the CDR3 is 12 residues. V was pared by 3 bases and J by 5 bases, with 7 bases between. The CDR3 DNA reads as TGCGCCAGCAGCTCGACTCAAGATACGCAGTATTTT. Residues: CASSSTQDTQYF.

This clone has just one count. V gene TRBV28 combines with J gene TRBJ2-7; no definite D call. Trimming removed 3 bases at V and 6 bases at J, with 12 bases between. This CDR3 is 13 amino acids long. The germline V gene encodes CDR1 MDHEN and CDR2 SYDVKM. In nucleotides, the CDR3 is TGTGCCAGCAGTTTTCTCAAGGTTGGCGAGCAGTACTTC. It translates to CASSFLKVGEQYF.

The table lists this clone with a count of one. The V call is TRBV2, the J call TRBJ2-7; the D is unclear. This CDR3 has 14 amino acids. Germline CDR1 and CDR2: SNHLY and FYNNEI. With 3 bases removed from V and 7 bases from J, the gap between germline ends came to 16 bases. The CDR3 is CASSDRRTVREQYF. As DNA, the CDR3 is TGTGCCAGCAGTGATCGGAGAACCGTTAGAGAGCAGTACTTC.

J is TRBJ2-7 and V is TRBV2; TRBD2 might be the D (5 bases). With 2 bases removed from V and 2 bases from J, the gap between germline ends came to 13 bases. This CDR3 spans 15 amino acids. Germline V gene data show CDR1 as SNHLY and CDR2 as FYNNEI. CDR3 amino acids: CASSEFERPAYEQYF. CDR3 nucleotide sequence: TGTGCCAGCAGTGAATTCGAGCGGCCGGCCTACGAGCAGTACTTC.

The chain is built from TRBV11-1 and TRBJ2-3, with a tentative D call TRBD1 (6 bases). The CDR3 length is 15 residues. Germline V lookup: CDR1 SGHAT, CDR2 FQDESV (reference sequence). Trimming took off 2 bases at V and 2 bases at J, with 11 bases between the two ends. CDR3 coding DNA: TGTGCCAGCAGCTTAAGAGGACAGTTCACAGATACGCAGTATTTT. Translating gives CASSLRGQFTDTQYF.

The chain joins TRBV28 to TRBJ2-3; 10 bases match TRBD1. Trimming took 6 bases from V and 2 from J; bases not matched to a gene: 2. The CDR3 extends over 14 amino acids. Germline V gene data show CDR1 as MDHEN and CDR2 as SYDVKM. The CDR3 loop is CASSGTGDTDTQYF. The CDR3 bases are TGTGCCAGCAGCGGGACAGGGGACACAGATACGCAGTATTTT.

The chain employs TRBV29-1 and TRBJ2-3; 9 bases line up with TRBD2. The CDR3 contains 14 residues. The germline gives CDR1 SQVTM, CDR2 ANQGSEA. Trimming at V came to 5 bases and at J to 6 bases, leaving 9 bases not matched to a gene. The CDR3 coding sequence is TGCAGCGTTCCGTTAGCGGGAGTCGGGGATACGCAGTATTTT. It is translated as CSVPLAGVGDTQYF.

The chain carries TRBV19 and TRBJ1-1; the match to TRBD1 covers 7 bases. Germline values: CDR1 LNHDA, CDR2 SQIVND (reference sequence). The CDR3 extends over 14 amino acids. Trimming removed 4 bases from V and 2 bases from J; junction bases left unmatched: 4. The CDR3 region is CASSNRTGNTEAFF. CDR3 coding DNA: TGTGCCAGTAGTAATCGGACAGGAAACACTGAAGCTTTCTTT.

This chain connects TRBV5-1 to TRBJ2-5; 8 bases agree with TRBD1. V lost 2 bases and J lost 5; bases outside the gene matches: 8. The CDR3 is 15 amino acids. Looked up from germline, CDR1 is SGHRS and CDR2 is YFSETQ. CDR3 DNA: TGCGCCAGCAGCTTTTGGCAGGGGGCCGGGGAGACCCAGTACTTC. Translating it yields CASSFWQGAGETQYF.

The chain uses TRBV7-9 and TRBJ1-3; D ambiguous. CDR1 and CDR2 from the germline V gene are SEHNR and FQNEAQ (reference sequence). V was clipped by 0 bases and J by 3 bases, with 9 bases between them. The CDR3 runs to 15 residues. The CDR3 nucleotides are TGTGCCAGCAGCTTAGCCCCGGACTATGGAAACACCATATATTTT. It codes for CASSLAPDYGNTIYF.

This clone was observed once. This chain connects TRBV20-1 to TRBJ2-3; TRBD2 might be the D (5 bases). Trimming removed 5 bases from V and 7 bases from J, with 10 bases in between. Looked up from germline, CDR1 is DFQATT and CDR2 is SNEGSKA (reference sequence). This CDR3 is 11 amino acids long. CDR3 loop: CSARTDHTQYF. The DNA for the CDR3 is TGCAGTGCTCGGACTGATCATACGCAGTATTTT.

The CDR3 loop is CASSRVRTATQYF. In DNA form, the CDR3 reads TGTGCCAGCAGTCGAGTTAGGACGGCAACGCAGTATTTT. The J gene is TRBJ2-3, the V gene TRBV27; D gene uncertain. The CDR3 totals 13 residues. From germline, CDR1 is MNHEY and CDR2 SMNVEV (reference sequence). V was pared by 5 bases and J by 9 bases, with 15 bases between.

CDR3 region: CASSLPSGNADTQYF. CDR3 bases: TGTGCCAGCAGTTTACCCAGCGGGAACGCAGATACGCAGTATTTT. V usage is TRBV28 and J usage is TRBJ2-3, with TRBD2 matching over 7 bases. Germline trimming cut 2 bases from V and 4 bases from J; bases unmatched to any gene: 6. Germline V CDR1 and CDR2: MDHEN, SYDVKM. The CDR3 runs 15 residues.

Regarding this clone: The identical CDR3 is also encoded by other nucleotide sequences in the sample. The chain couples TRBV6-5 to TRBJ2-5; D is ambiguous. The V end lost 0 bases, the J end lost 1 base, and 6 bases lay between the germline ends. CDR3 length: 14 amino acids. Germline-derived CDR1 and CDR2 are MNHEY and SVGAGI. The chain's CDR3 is CASSYSLSQETQYF. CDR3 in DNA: TGTGCCAGCAGTTACTCGCTGAGCCAAGAGACCCAGTACTTC.

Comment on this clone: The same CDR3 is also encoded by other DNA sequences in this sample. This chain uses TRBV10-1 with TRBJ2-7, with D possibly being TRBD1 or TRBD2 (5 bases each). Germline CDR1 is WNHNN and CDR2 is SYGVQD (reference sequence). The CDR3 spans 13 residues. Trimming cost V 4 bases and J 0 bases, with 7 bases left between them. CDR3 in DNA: TGCGCCAGCAGTGCAGGGACCTCCTACGAGCAGTACTTC. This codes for CASSAGTSYEQYF.

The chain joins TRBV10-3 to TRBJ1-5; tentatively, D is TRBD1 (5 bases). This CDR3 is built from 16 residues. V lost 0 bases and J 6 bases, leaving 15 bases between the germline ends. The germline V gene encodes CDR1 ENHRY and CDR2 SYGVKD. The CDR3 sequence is CAISESGGGVSQPQHF. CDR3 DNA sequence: TGTGCCATCAGTGAGTCGGGGGGAGGCGTAAGTCAGCCCCAGCATTTT.

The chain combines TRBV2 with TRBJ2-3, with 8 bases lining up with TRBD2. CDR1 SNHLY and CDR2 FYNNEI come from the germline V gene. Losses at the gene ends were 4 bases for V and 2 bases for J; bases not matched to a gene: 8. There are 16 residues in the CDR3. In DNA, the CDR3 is TGTGCCAGCAGTGGTTTCACTAGCGGATACACAGATACGCAGTATTTT. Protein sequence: CASSGFTSGYTDTQYF.

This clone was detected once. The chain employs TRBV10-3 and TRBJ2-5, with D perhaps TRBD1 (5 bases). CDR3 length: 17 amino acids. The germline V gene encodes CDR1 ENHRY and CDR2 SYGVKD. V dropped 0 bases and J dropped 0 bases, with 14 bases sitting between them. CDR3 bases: TGTGCCATCAGTGAGTCGGGCAGGGTGGGATACCAAGAGACCCAGTACTTC. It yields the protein CAISESGRVGYQETQYF.

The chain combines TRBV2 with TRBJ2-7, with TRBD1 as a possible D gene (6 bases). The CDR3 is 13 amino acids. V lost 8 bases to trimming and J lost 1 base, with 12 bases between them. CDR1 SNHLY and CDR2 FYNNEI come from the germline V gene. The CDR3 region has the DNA TGTGCCAGCCTGGACAGACGATCCTACGAGCAGTACTTC. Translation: CASLDRRSYEQYF.

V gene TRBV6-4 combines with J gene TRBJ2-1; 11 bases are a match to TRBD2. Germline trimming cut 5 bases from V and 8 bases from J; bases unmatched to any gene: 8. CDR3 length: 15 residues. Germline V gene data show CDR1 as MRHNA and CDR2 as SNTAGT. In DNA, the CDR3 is TGTGCCAGCAGTCAGGGGCTAGCGGGAGGCTATGAGCAGTTCTTC. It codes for CASSQGLAGGYEQFF.

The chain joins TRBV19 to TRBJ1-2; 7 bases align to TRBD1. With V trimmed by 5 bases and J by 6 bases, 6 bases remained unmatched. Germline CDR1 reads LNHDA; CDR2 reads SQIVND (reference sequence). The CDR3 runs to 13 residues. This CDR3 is CASSSRGTDGYTF. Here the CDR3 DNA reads TGTGCCAGTAGTTCGCGGGGGACAGATGGCTACACCTTC. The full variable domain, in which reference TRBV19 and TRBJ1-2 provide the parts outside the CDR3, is DGGITQSPKYLFRKEGQNVTLSCEQNLNHDAMYWYRQDPGQGLRLIYYSQIVNDFQKGDIAEGYSVSREKKESFPLTVTSAQKNPTAFYLCASSSRGTDGYTFGSGTRLTVV.

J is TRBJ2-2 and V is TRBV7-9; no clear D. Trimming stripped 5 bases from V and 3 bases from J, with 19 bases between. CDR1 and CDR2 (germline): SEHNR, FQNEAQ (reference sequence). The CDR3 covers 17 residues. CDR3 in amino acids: CASSPVWGSPDTGELFF. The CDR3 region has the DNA TGTGCCAGCAGCCCCGTTTGGGGATCGCCGGACACCGGGGAGCTGTTTTTT.

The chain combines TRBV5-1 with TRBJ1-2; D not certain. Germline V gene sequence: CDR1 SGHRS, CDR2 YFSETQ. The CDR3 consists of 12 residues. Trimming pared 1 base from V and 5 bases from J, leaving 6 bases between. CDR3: CASSLTWYGYTF. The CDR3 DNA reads TGCGCCAGCAGCTTGACCTGGTATGGCTACACCTTC.

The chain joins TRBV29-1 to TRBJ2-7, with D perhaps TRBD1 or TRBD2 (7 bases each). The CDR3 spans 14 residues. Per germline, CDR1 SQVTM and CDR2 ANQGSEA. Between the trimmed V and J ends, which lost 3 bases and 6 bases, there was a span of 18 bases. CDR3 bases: TGCAGCGTTGAGGTGGGCAGGGGGGGATTCGAGCAGTACTTC. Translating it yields CSVEVGRGGFEQYF.

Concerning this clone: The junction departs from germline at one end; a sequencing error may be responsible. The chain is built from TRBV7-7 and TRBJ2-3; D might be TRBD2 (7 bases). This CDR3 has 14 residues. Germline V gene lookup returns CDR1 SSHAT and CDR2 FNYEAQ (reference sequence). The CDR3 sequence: CASSLGLGGDTQYF. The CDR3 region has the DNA TGTGCTAGCAGCTTAGGACTAGGGGGAGATACGCAGTATTTT.

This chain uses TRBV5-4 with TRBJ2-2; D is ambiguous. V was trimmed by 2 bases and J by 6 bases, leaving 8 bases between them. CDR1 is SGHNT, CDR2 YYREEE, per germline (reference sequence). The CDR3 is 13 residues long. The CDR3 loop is CASSLQSSGELFF. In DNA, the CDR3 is TGTGCCAGCAGCTTACAAAGTTCCGGGGAGCTGTTTTTT.

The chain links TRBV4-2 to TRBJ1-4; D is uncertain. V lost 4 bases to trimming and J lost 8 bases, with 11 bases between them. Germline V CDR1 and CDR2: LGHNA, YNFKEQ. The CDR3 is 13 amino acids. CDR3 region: CASSPLNGEKLFF. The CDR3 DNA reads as TGTGCCAGCAGCCCCCTTAACGGGGAAAAACTGTTTTTT.

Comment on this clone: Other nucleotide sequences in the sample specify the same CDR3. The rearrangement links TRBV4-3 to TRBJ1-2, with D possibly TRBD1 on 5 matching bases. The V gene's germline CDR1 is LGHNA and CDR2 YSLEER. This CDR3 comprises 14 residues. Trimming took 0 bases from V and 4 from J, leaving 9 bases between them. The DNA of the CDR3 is TGCGCCAGCAGCCAAGAGGGGCGCGGCTATGGCTACACCTTC. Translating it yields CASSQEGRGYGYTF.